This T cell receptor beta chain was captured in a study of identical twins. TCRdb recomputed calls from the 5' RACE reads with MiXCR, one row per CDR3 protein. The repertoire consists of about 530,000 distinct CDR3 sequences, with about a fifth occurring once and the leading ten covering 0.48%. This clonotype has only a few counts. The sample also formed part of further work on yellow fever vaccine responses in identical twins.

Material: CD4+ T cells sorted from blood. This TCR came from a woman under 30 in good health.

The DNA for the CDR3 is TGTGCCATCAGTGAGTCTACAATCAGTCGTCCGTACCAAGAGACCCAGTACTTC. This sequence encodes CAISESTISRPYQETQYF. This sequence joins TRBV10-3 and TRBJ2-5, with D unclear. The germline V and J ends were trimmed by 0 bases and 0 bases, with 17 bases remaining between them. Germline values: CDR1 ENHRY, CDR2 SYGVKD. The CDR3 contains 18 residues.